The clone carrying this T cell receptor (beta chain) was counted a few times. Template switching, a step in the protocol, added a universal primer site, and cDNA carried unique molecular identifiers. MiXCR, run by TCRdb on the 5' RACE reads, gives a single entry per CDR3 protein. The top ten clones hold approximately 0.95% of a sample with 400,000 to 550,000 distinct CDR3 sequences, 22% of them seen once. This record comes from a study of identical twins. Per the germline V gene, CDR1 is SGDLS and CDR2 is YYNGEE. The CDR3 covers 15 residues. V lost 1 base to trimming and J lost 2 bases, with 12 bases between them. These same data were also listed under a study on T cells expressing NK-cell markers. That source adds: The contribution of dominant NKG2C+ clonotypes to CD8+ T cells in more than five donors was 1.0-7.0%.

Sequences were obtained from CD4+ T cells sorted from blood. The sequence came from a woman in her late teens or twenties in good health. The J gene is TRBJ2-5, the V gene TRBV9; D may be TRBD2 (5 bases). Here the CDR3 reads CASSVKPGSQETQYF. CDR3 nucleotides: TGTGCCAGCAGCGTAAAGCCGGGATCGCAAGAGACCCAGTACTTC. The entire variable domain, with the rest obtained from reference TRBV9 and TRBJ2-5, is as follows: DSGVTQTPKHLITATGQRVTLRCSPRSGDLSVYWYQQSLDQGLQFLIQYYNGEERAKGNILERFSAQQFPDLHSELNLSSLELGDSALYFCASSVKPGSQETQYFGPGTRLLVL.